The rows below give T cell receptor beta chains drawn from one sample of a study of molecular identifiers for immune sequencing clone quantification. TCRdb reanalysed the PCR reads using MiXCR and keeps one entry per CDR3 protein. This table holds 550,000 to 750,000 distinct CDR3 sequences, about 20% found once. Sequences were obtained from naive CD8+ T cells from blood, with Jurkat cell RNA spiked in. These TCRs come from a human donor in good health. Some libraries in this study had Jurkat cell RNA spiked in. The CDR3 runs from the conserved cysteine through the conserved F or W. D genes are given only for firm matches. Some rows have no size entry. The others give once, few or many, or a class for an expanded clone.

clone_size	v_call	j_call	d_call	cdr3_aa	cdr3_nt
many	TRBV6-2/TRBV6-3	TRBJ2-3	TRBD2	CASSYGGLAGATDTQYF	TGTGCCAGCAGTTACGGAGGACTAGCGGGGGCTACAGATACGCAGTATTTT
many	TRBV4-3	TRBJ2-7	-	CASSQDRGALAYEQYF	TGCGCCAGCAGCCAAGACCGGGGGGCGCTTGCCTACGAGCAGTACTTC
-	TRBV2	TRBJ1-2	-	CASSDGGMNYGYTF	TGTGCCAGCAGTGATGGGGGCATGAACTATGGCTACACCTTC
many	TRBV5-4	TRBJ2-3	-	CASSLASANTQYF	TGTGCCAGCAGCTTGGCCTCTGCCAATACGCAGTATTTT
-	TRBV12-3/TRBV12-4	TRBJ2-1	-	CASSQPGGRNEQFF	TGTGCCAGCAGCCAACCAGGGGGGCGCAATGAGCAGTTCTTC
-	TRBV3-1	TRBJ2-5	TRBD2	CASSQGGTSGETQYF	TGTGCCAGCAGCCAAGGAGGGACTAGCGGGGAGACCCAGTACTTC
few	TRBV6-5	TRBJ2-7	-	CASRHRSPLYEQYF	TGTGCCAGCAGACACAGGTCCCCCCTCTACGAGCAGTACTTC
few	TRBV15	TRBJ2-6	-	CATSRDLDGTSGANVLTF	TGTGCCACCAGCAGAGATCTCGACGGCACATCTGGGGCCAACGTCCTGACTTTC
-	TRBV6-1	TRBJ2-3	TRBD2	CASTKTSGRSTDTQYF	TGTGCCAGCACCAAAACTAGCGGGCGAAGCACAGATACGCAGTATTTT
many	TRBV19	TRBJ1-4	-	CASRIQSTNEKLFF	TGTGCCAGTAGAATACAGTCAACTAATGAAAAACTGTTTTTT
many	TRBV12-3/TRBV12-4	TRBJ2-7	TRBD2	CASSPRTSGGPGQYF	TGTGCCAGCAGTCCACGGACTAGCGGGGGACCCGGGCAGTACTTC
-	TRBV7-9	TRBJ2-1	-	CASSSPIAGQLNEQFF	TGTGCCAGCAGCTCCCCCATTGCGGGGCAACTCAATGAGCAGTTCTTC
many	TRBV5-1	TRBJ2-7	-	CASSAGVYEQYF	TGCGCCAGCAGCGCAGGGGTCTACGAGCAGTACTTC
-	TRBV4-3	TRBJ2-7	TRBD1	CASSQWSLQGVPREQYF	TGCGCCAGCAGCCAATGGAGTCTACAGGGGGTTCCGCGTGAGCAGTACTTC
many	TRBV29-1	TRBJ2-2	TRBD2	CSAAPGLAGGQNTGELFF	TGCAGCGCTGCACCGGGACTAGCGGGGGGGCAGAACACCGGGGAGCTGTTTTTT
-	TRBV25-1	TRBJ1-1	TRBD1	CASTRQGRTEAFF	TGTGCCAGCACCCGACAGGGAAGGACTGAAGCTTTCTTT
-	TRBV12-3/TRBV12-4	TRBJ2-1	-	CASSPASGNSYNEQFF	TGTGCCAGCAGCCCGGCCAGCGGTAACTCCTACAATGAGCAGTTCTTC
many	TRBV9	TRBJ2-3	TRBD1	CASSGDRNTDTQYF	TGTGCCAGCAGTGGGGACAGGAACACAGATACGCAGTATTTT
many	TRBV20-1	TRBJ1-1	-	CSAHEAFF	TGCAGTGCTCACGAGGCTTTCTTT
few	TRBV20-1	TRBJ2-1	TRBD2	CSARDVSGTSLYNEQFF	TGCAGTGCTAGAGATGTGTCCGGGACTAGCCTCTACAATGAGCAGTTCTTC
many	TRBV5-5	TRBJ2-4	TRBD2	CASSLGLAGPIQYF	TGTGCCAGCAGCCTGGGACTAGCGGGACCCATTCAGTACTTC
many	TRBV5-4	TRBJ2-2	TRBD1	CANLDRDTGELFF	TGTGCCAACCTTGACAGGGACACCGGGGAGCTGTTTTTT
many	TRBV28	TRBJ2-7	-	CASSFRTVDHEQYF	TGTGCCAGCAGTTTTCGGACAGTCGACCACGAGCAGTACTTC
many	TRBV27	TRBJ2-7	-	CASSPFFGSYEQYF	TGTGCCAGCAGCCCGTTTTTCGGCTCCTACGAGCAGTACTTC
few	TRBV5-1	TRBJ2-1	-	CASSLEGRYSYNEQFF	TGCGCCAGCAGCTTGGAAGGTCGGTACTCCTACAATGAGCAGTTCTTC
few	TRBV3-1	TRBJ1-2	-	CASSQGGSYGYTF	TGTGCCAGCAGCCAAGGAGGCAGCTATGGCTACACCTTC
-	TRBV18	TRBJ1-1	-	CASSPPGLMNTEAFF	TGTGCCAGCTCACCACCAGGACTGATGAACACTGAAGCTTTCTTT
many	TRBV18	TRBJ2-7	TRBD1	CASSPGTDRSYEQYF	TGTGCCAGCTCGCCGGGGACAGACCGCTCCTACGAGCAGTACTTC
many	TRBV5-6	TRBJ2-7	-	CASSLGQTIYEQYF	TGTGCCAGCAGCTTGGGACAGACTATCTACGAGCAGTACTTC
many	TRBV6-2/TRBV6-3	TRBJ2-3	TRBD1	CASSFRDRLSTDTQYF	TGTGCCAGCAGTTTCCGGGACAGGCTTAGCACAGATACGCAGTATTTT
few	TRBV6-5	TRBJ2-7	TRBD2	CASSPPGLEATYEQYF	TGTGCCAGCAGTCCGCCGGGACTAGAAGCGACCTACGAGCAGTACTTC
-	TRBV4-3	TRBJ2-7	-	CASSQDSGAPYEQYF	TGCGCCAGCAGCCAAGACTCAGGAGCCCCCTACGAGCAGTACTTC
many	TRBV30	TRBJ2-7	-	CAWSVRPSFYEQYF	TGTGCCTGGAGTGTACGACCTAGCTTCTACGAGCAGTACTTC
few	TRBV27	TRBJ1-4	-	CASSLSTGGKNEKLFF	TGTGCCAGCAGTTTATCGACGGGCGGAAAAAATGAAAAACTGTTTTTT
few	TRBV29-1	TRBJ2-1	TRBD2	CSARSGGYNEQFF	TGCAGCGCACGTAGCGGGGGGTACAATGAGCAGTTCTTC
many	TRBV6-2/TRBV6-3	TRBJ1-5	TRBD1	CASSWGQDQPQHF	TGTGCCAGCAGCTGGGGACAGGATCAGCCCCAGCATTTT
few	TRBV9	TRBJ1-1	-	CASSVVMGSNTEAFF	TGTGCCAGCAGCGTAGTGATGGGATCGAACACTGAAGCTTTCTTT
few	TRBV7-9	TRBJ2-7	-	CASSSTSFEQYF	TGTGCCAGCAGCTCGACGTCCTTCGAGCAGTACTTC
-	TRBV6-5	TRBJ1-1	-	CASSYSTTAVEAFF	TGTGCCAGCAGTTACTCGACGACAGCAGTTGAAGCTTTCTTT
few	TRBV20-1	TRBJ1-1	-	CNVGKGRTEAFF	TGCAACGTGGGGAAGGGAAGGACTGAAGCTTTCTTT
few	TRBV4-1	TRBJ1-6	-	CASSQVVGVGDYNSPLHF	TGCGCCAGCAGCCAAGTTGTTGGGGTTGGAGATTATAATTCACCCCTCCACTTT
many	TRBV4-3	TRBJ2-7	-	CASSQGSAAGYEQYF	TGCGCCAGCAGCCAAGGTTCAGCGGCAGGCTACGAGCAGTACTTC
many	TRBV29-1	TRBJ1-2	-	CSVASRDNYGYTF	TGCAGCGTTGCTAGCCGGGATAACTATGGCTACACCTTC
-	TRBV12-3/TRBV12-4	TRBJ1-1	-	CASSVGLQDENTEAFF	TGTGCCAGCAGTGTCGGGCTCCAGGACGAGAACACTGAGGCTTTCTTT
many	TRBV4-1	TRBJ1-5	-	CASSQGGDYSNQPQHF	TGCGCCAGCAGCCAGGGAGGCGATTATAGCAATCAGCCCCAGCATTTT